This T cell receptor (beta chain) was found in a study of beta chain features in type 1 diabetes. As for this clone: Its antigen is still unknown.

The authors reverse transcribed all of the isolated RNA, so sequencing captured expressed TCRB transcripts. Assay used: immunoSEQ multiplex PCR; TCRdb lists only in-frame clones, some missing. The data hold about 140,000 clones, with less than 15% observed a single time. General study results and limits: Type 1 diabetes patients had moderately but significantly shorter TCRB CDR3s in all four CD4+ subsets.

V lost 8 bases and J lost 1, with 13 bases in between. The CDR3 extends over 14 amino acids. Germline-derived CDR1 and CDR2 are LNHNV and YYDKDF (reference sequence). The chain employs TRBV15 and TRBJ2-3; D perhaps matches TRBD2 (6 bases). The sample was central memory CD4+ T cells from blood. This TCR was recovered from a man younger than 30 with type 1 diabetes. This CDR3 is CATRTGDRTDTQYF. Here the CDR3 DNA reads TGTGCCACCCGTACGGGGGACCGCACAGATACGCAGTATTTT. Full variable domain (rest looked up from reference TRBV15 and TRBJ2-3): DAMVIQNPRYQVTQFGKPVTLSCSQTLNHNVMYWYQQKSSQAPKLLFHYYDKDFNNEADTPDNFQSRRPNTSFCFLDIRSPGLGDTAMYLCATRTGDRTDTQYFGPGTRLTVL.